These 2 T cell receptor beta chains were all obtained from the same sample, sequenced in a study of cytomegalovirus exposure and HLA in healthy donors. Vbeta (60) and Jbeta (13) primers were used in the PCR. Some clones are missing from TCRdb's copy, which holds only in-frame ones; the method was immunoSEQ multiplex PCR. Of roughly 110,000 clones in the sample, around 76% were seen once. The source material was PBMCs. These receptors were obtained from a man between 25 and 39 years old in good health and CMV-seropositive.

This chain uses TRBV11-3 with TRBJ2-1; 11 nucleotides agree with TRBD2. The CDR3 extends over 18 amino acids. Trimming cost V 1 base and J 0 bases; bases outside gene matches: 5. The germline CDR1 and CDR2 sequences are SGHNT and YENEEA. The CDR3 DNA is TGTGCCAGCAGCTTAGGTCGACTAGCGGGAAGCTCCTACAATGAGCAGTTCTTC. Translated, it gives CASSLGRLAGSSYNEQFF.

The genes are TRBV5-1 and TRBJ1-6; D may be TRBD1 (6 bases). The CDR3 extends over 14 amino acids. CDR1 is SGHRS and CDR2 is YFSETQ in the germline V gene. V gave up 4 bases and J gave up 5 bases, with 10 bases separating them. The CDR3 spells CASSVQGDNSPLHF. DNA of the CDR3: TGCGCCAGCAGCGTACAGGGCGATAATTCACCCCTCCACTTT.